This T cell receptor (beta chain) was captured by sequencing in a study of blood T cells in healthy people across ages. Points from the study as a whole: Roughly linear declines in TCR beta diversity per million T cells occurred with age. Donor CMV status was unknown, possibly confounding expanded clonotype changes.

Collection of 7.5 to 10 milliliters of peripheral blood was performed for each donor. Isolation yielded PBMCs, at least 7 million per sample, in every case. Next came a second PCR, run for about 7 to 12 cycles, which used a sample-barcoded 5' primer along with a J-beta primer mix. MiXCR, applied by TCRdb to the 5' RACE reads, yields one record per CDR3 protein. The table shows some 690,000 distinct CDR3 sequences, with approximately 22% occurring only once. As to this clonotype: The antigen remains undetermined.

The CDR3 is made up of 14 amino acids. The germline CDR1 and CDR2 sequences are SGHRS and YFSETQ. The ends were cut back, 0 bases at V and 7 bases at J, with 11 bases in the middle. This chain uses TRBV5-1 with TRBJ1-5, with unresolved D. The origin of this receptor is a man aged 70-80 years in good health. Sequencing used blood. CDR3 coding DNA: TGCGCCAGCAGCTTGGATGGGTTTGGCCAGCCCCAGCATTTT. It encodes CASSLDGFGQPQHF.